A selection of T cell receptor beta chains follows, all from one sample in a study. A single record per CDR3 protein comes from TCRdb applying MiXCR to the 5' RACE reads. This sample has about 62,000 distinct CDR3 sequences, with about 31% found just once. Sequencing was carried out using tumor-infiltrating naive CD4+ T cells sorted from the breast tumor. These receptor sequences come from a female donor with breast cancer. Each CDR3 is given with its conserved first and last residue. The D gene is left open where the match is weak. Some rows mark clone size as missing; the rest say once, few, many or name a class of expanded clone.

>TRBD1|13|TRBJ1-2|-|TRBV24-1
TGTGCCACCAGTGACCGGACAGGGGCAGGCTACACCTTC
CATSDRTGAGYTF
>TRBD1|16|TRBJ2-5|few|TRBV7-9
TGTGCCAGCAGCTTAGGTAGAGGGACAGGGATAGAGACCCAGTACTTC
CASSLGRGTGIETQYF
>-|13|TRBJ2-2|many|TRBV3-1
TGTGCCAGCAGCCAACAGGGCGCCGGGGAGCTGTTTTTT
CASSQQGAGELFF
>TRBD2|15|TRBJ2-3|many|TRBV6-5
TGTGCCAGCAGGGGACTAGCGCCCAGCACAGATACGCAGTATTTT
CASRGLAPSTDTQYF
>-|12|TRBJ2-7|many|TRBV5-1
TGCGCCAGCAGCCGACGGAACTACGAGCAGTACTTC
CASSRRNYEQYF
>-|14|TRBJ1-5|-|TRBV7-2
TGTGCCAGCAGCTGGATAGGCTCCAATCAGCCCCAGCATTTT
CASSWIGSNQPQHF
>TRBD2|16|TRBJ2-1|-|TRBV5-6
TGTGCCAGCAGCTTGAGACTAGCGGGAGGACGGTTTGAGCAGTTCTTC
CASSLRLAGGRFEQFF
>-|13|TRBJ2-1|few|TRBV29-1
TGCAGCGTTGAAGAGGCAGGGGACGGTGAGCAGTTCTTC
CSVEEAGDGEQFF
>-|15|TRBJ2-1|-|TRBV5-1
TGCGCCAGCAGCTTCAGTACTAGCTCCTACAATGAGCAGTTCTTC
CASSFSTSSYNEQFF
>-|14|TRBJ1-2|few|TRBV2
TGTGCCAGCAGTGAAGATGGGTCAGTCTATGGCTACACCTTC
CASSEDGSVYGYTF
>TRBD2|13|TRBJ2-1|few|TRBV5-1
TGCGCCAGTGGACTAGCGGGAATCGCTGAGCAGTTCTTC
CASGLAGIAEQFF
>TRBD1|15|TRBJ1-2|few|TRBV5-1
TGCGCCAGCAGGAACCCGGGACAGGGGGCCTCTGGCTACACCTTC
CASRNPGQGASGYTF
>-|14|TRBJ1-1|few|TRBV10-3
TGTGCCATCAGTGTCGGGCGTCCGAACACTGAAGCTTTCTTT
CAISVGRPNTEAFF
>TRBD1|17|TRBJ2-7|many|TRBV6-5
TGTGCCAGACGCCCGTACCATTCCGGACAGGGGACCTACGAGCAGTACTTC
CARRPYHSGQGTYEQYF
>-|13|TRBJ1-2|few|TRBV6-2/TRBV6-3
TGTGCCAGCAGTTTACCCGGGGAGATCGGCTACACCTTC
CASSLPGEIGYTF
>-|15|TRBJ2-1|few|TRBV9
TGTGCCAGCAGCGTAGTGAGTCTAGCGAAGGATGAGCAGTTCTTC
CASSVVSLAKDEQFF
>-|14|TRBJ2-1|medium-sized|TRBV7-2
TGTGCCAGCAGCTTAAGTCTAGCCTACAATGAGCAGTTCTTC
CASSLSLAYNEQFF
>TRBD2|17|TRBJ2-7|once|TRBV5-1
TGCGCCAGCAGCGCTCAGGTCAGCGGGGCGTCTTCCTACGAGCAGTACTTC
CASSAQVSGASSYEQYF
>TRBD2|16|TRBJ2-3|few|TRBV4-2
TGTGCCAGCGGCCAAACTAGCGGGAGTGGTACAGATACGCAGTATTTT
CASGQTSGSGTDTQYF
>-|17|TRBJ2-4|-|TRBV7-9
TGTACCAGCAGCCCCCCTCCAACAGTGAGGGGGGGAAACATTCAGTACTTC
CTSSPPPTVRGGNIQYF
>-|14|TRBJ1-1|few|TRBV12-3/TRBV12-4
TGTGCCAGCAGCCCCACGGGTGGGGACACTGAAGCTTTCTTT
CASSPTGGDTEAFF
>-|15|TRBJ2-7|few|TRBV7-9
TGCGCCAGCAGCTCCGGGCGAGAAGAACTCTACGAGCAGTACTTC
CASSSGREELYEQYF
>-|14|TRBJ1-2|-|TRBV4-2
TGTGCCAGCAGCCAAGGGGGGTGGGTTTTTGGCTACACCTTC
CASSQGGWVFGYTF
>-|15|TRBJ2-1|-|TRBV7-3
TGTGCCAGCAGCTTAGTAGCGACGACCTACAATGAGCAGTTCTTC
CASSLVATTYNEQFF
>-|15|TRBJ2-6|many|TRBV9
TGTGCCAGCAGCGCCCCGACTGCTGGGGCCAACGTCCTGACTTTC
CASSAPTAGANVLTF
>-|13|TRBJ2-7|-|TRBV21-1
TGTGCCAGCAGCAAAGCCCCAAGATGCGAGCAGTACTTC
CASSKAPRCEQYF
>-|15|TRBJ2-1|-|TRBV20-1
TGCAGTGCCAGAAGCGGGTCTGCCTCCTACAATGAGCAGTTCTTC
CSARSGSASYNEQFF
>TRBD1|15|TRBJ2-2|-|TRBV5-1
TGCGCCAGCAGCTTGGGATTAGGACAGGGCGTGGAGCTGTTTTTT
CASSLGLGQGVELFF
>-|13|TRBJ1-5|-|TRBV6-1
TGTGCCAGCAGTCCTTCCCTCAGCCAGCCCCAGCATTTT
CASSPSLSQPQHF